Following are 21 T cell receptor beta chains from one sample sequenced in a study of cytomegalovirus exposure and HLA in healthy donors (dated by TCRdb to between 2016 and 2019). The library was produced with the immunoSEQ multiplex PCR assay. For the multiplex PCR, a mixture combining 60 forward primers for TCR Vbeta segments and 13 reverse primers for TCR Jbeta segments was used. The clones in this table, taken by TCRdb from immuneACCESS, are in-frame only. Not every clone is retained; where verified, under half of the shortfall comes from an unresolved V gene, and the cause of the rest is unknown. Present in this sample are some 120,000 clones, about 80% of which were seen just once. Around 2.5% of the sample lies in the top ten. Sequenced sample: PBMCs. The receptors derive from a man aged 25-45 years in good health and CMV-seronegative.

V is TRBV2 and J is TRBJ1-1, with TRBD1 as a possible D gene (5 bases). The CDR3 loop spans 17 amino acids. Germline assignment: CDR1 SNHLY and CDR2 FYNNEI. V was cut by 3 bases and J by 0 bases, with 17 bases left in between. CDR3 protein: CASSDLYTGLLNTEAFF. Here the CDR3 DNA reads TGTGCCAGCAGTGATCTATATACGGGACTCCTGAACACTGAAGCTTTCTTT.

This clone was picked up one time. The genes are TRBV7-9 and TRBJ1-5; D is perhaps TRBD1 (5 bases). The V and J ends lost 5 bases and 8 bases respectively, with 10 bases between them. From germline, CDR1 is SEHNR and CDR2 FQNEAQ (reference sequence). The CDR3 sequence is 12 residues long. CDR3 in DNA: TGTGCCAGCAGCGGGGGGGAAAAGCCCCAGCATTTT. This encodes CASSGGEKPQHF. Using reference TRBV7-9 and TRBJ1-5 for the parts outside the CDR3, the full variable domain is DTGVSQNPRHKITKRGQNVTFRCDPISEHNRLYWYRQTLGQGPEFLTYFQNEAQLEKSRLLSDRFSAERPKGSFSTLEIQRTEQGDSAMYLCASSGGEKPQHFGDGTRLSIL.

This clone showed up just a few times. This CDR3 is CASSLWGGGGVYTEAFF. CDR3 nucleotides: TGTGCCAGTAGTCTTTGGGGGGGAGGGGGTGTCTACACTGAAGCTTTCTTT. The rearrangement links TRBV19 to TRBJ1-1; possible D gene TRBD1, 6 bases. Germline V gives CDR1 LNHDA, CDR2 SQIVND (reference sequence). Trimming cost V 5 bases and J 3 bases, with 22 bases left between them. This CDR3 is built from 17 residues.

The V call is TRBV27, the J call TRBJ2-7, with D uncertain. This CDR3 has 13 residues. The V end lost 1 base, the J end lost 6 bases, and 10 bases lay between the germline ends. Per germline, CDR1 MNHEY and CDR2 SMNVEV (reference sequence). The CDR3 DNA sequence: TGTGCCAGCAGTTTATGGAGCGAAGGCGAGCAGTACTTC. Its translation is CASSLWSEGEQYF.

The sample holds a few counts of this clone. The genes are TRBV7-9 and TRBJ1-5; D is unresolved. This CDR3 contains 15 residues. The germline V and J ends were trimmed by 5 bases and 2 bases, with 13 bases remaining between them. Germline V lookup: CDR1 SEHNR, CDR2 FQNEAQ (reference sequence). CDR3 DNA sequence: TGTGCCAGCAGCCCTAGTGTGGGTGGCAATCAGCCCCAGCATTTT. Residues: CASSPSVGGNQPQHF.

The chain is built from TRBV5-4 and TRBJ2-7; 8 bases fit TRBD2. The V gene end was trimmed by 2 bases and the J gene end by 3 bases; junction bases not matched to a gene: 13. CDR3 length: 17 residues. The germline gives CDR1 SGHNT, CDR2 YYREEE (reference sequence). The CDR3 bases are TGTGCCAGCAGCTTTTTCATTAGCGGGATAAAAGACTACGAGCAGTACTTC. Amino acids: CASSFFISGIKDYEQYF.

The sample holds a few counts of this clone. The rearrangement joins TRBV7-3 to TRBJ2-7; D is unclear. This CDR3 comprises 13 residues. Trimming took 2 bases from V and 3 from J, leaving 8 bases between them. Germline V gives CDR1 SGHTA, CDR2 FQGTGA. The CDR3 DNA follows: TGTGCCAGCAGCTTATATTCCAGCTACGAGCAGTACTTC. It encodes CASSLYSSYEQYF.

The rearrangement links TRBV11-2 to TRBJ1-1; D gene uncertain. V lost 0 bases, J lost 10 bases, and 21 bases lay in between. Germline V lookup: CDR1 SGHAT, CDR2 FQNNGV. This CDR3 is built from 16 residues. CDR3 bases: TGTGCCAGCAGCTTAGATAATTCGAGCCAGGCGCTGTCAGCTTTCTTT. The encoded protein is CASSLDNSSQALSAFF. Full variable domain (rest looked up from reference TRBV11-2 and TRBJ1-1): EAGVAQSPRYKIIEKRQSVAFWCNPISGHATLYWYQQILGQGPKLLIQFQNNGVVDDSQLPKDRFSAERLKGVDSTLKIQPAKLEDSAVYLCASSLDNSSQALSAFFGQGTRLTVV.

This clone was detected once. V gene TRBV2 combines with J gene TRBJ2-5, with D hard to call. V lost 9 bases and J lost 2, with 13 bases in between. The CDR3 is 13 amino acids. Germline lookup yields CDR1 SNHLY and CDR2 FYNNEI. The CDR3 DNA sequence: TGTGCCAGTCTTAACAGTTCACAAGAGACCCAGTACTTC. This codes for CASLNSSQETQYF.

The genes are TRBV18 and TRBJ2-7; TRBD2 might be the D (6 bases). Germline V gene data show CDR1 as KGHSH and CDR2 as LQKENI. Trimming removed 3 bases from V and 3 bases from J, with 18 bases in between. This CDR3 has 16 amino acids. The CDR3 region is CASSPLGGQGGYEQYF. The CDR3 DNA reads as TGTGCCAGCTCACCTTTGGGTGGGCAGGGAGGCTACGAGCAGTACTTC.

The CDR3 region has the DNA TGTGCCAGCAGCACAGACCTCATGAACACTGAAGCTTTCTTT. This translates into CASSTDLMNTEAFF. The chain employs TRBV9 and TRBJ1-1; no clear D. The CDR3 extends over 14 amino acids. V was trimmed by 4 bases and J by 0 bases, leaving 10 bases between them. From germline, CDR1 is SGDLS and CDR2 YYNGEE.

This clone was counted a few times. J is TRBJ1-4 and V is TRBV7-9; D possibly corresponds to TRBD1 (6 bases). The CDR3 loop spans 15 amino acids. Germline CDR1 SEHNR, CDR2 FQNEAQ (reference sequence). V lost 3 bases, J lost 6 bases, and 14 bases lay in between. CDR3 nucleotides: TGTGCCAGCAGCTTCACCGGGACACTCGATGAAAAACTGTTTTTT. Its translation: CASSFTGTLDEKLFF.

V usage is TRBV5-1 and J usage is TRBJ2-5, with 7 nucleotides matching TRBD1. There are 13 residues in the CDR3. Germline loops: CDR1 SGHRS, CDR2 YFSETQ. V lost 4 bases to trimming and J lost 2 bases; unmatched junction nucleotides: 2. The CDR3 region is CASSPGQQETQYF. DNA of the CDR3: TGCGCCAGCAGCCCGGGACAGCAAGAGACCCAGTACTTC.

This clone was picked up a small number of times. V is TRBV19 and J is TRBJ2-7; 7 nucleotides match TRBD1. Looked up from germline, CDR1 is LNHDA and CDR2 is SQIVND (reference sequence). The J segment lost 6 bases and the V segment lost 7 bases, leaving 3 bases of the junction unmatched. The CDR3 totals 11 residues. CDR3 amino acids: CASNAGGEQYF. The CDR3 DNA reads as TGTGCCAGTAATGCAGGGGGCGAGCAGTACTTC.

V is TRBV30 and J is TRBJ2-4, with D possibly matching TRBD1 (6 bases). The length of the CDR3 is 14 residues. V was pared by 0 bases and J by 8 bases, with 14 bases between. Germline V gene sequence: CDR1 GTSNPN, CDR2 SVGIG (reference sequence). The CDR3 DNA reads as TGTGCCTGGAGTGTTCTACAGGGTCCAGACATTCAGTACTTC. The encoded protein is CAWSVLQGPDIQYF.

The chain recombines TRBV10-1 with TRBJ2-1; TRBD2 is a possible D gene (5 bases). Between the trimmed V and J ends, which lost 3 bases and 4 bases, there was a span of 13 bases. Germline V gene sequence: CDR1 WNHNN, CDR2 SYGVQD (reference sequence). The CDR3 length is 15 residues. The CDR3 nucleotides read TGCGCCAGCAGTGACCCCCCGGCGGGTTACAATGAGCAGTTCTTC. Translating it yields CASSDPPAGYNEQFF.

This rearrangement joins TRBV2 to TRBJ1-1; TRBD1 matches 11 bases. The ends lost 1 base at V and 4 bases at J; junction bases unmatched: 5. CDR3 size: 16 residues. The germline V gene encodes CDR1 SNHLY and CDR2 FYNNEI. The CDR3 is CASSEERTGGITEAFF. The CDR3 bases are TGTGCCAGCAGTGAAGAGAGGACAGGGGGCATCACTGAAGCTTTCTTT.

V and J are TRBV7-2 and TRBJ2-1; 13 nucleotides line up with TRBD2. The CDR3 totals 15 residues. V shed 5 bases, J shed 7 bases, and the junction held 5 bases outside the gene matches. Looked up from germline, CDR1 is SGHTA and CDR2 is FQGNSA. The chain's CDR3 is CASSRTSGSENEQFF. The CDR3 DNA sequence: TGTGCCAGCAGCCGGACTAGCGGGAGTGAGAATGAGCAGTTCTTC.

This clone was found a few times. The chain combines TRBV6-5 with TRBJ2-7, with D tentatively TRBD1 (6 bases). Trimming took off 4 bases at V and 3 bases at J, with 13 bases between the two ends. The CDR3 consists of 14 residues. The germline CDR1 and CDR2 sequences are MNHEY and SVGAGI. CDR3 region: CASSLPGHSYEQYF. CDR3 nucleotides: TGTGCCAGCAGTTTACCGGGACACAGCTACGAGCAGTACTTC.

V usage is TRBV6-5 and J usage is TRBJ1-1, with D tentatively TRBD1 (6 bases). There are 15 residues in the CDR3. Between the trimmed V and J ends, which lost 3 bases and 0 bases, there was a span of 11 bases. CDR1 MNHEY and CDR2 SVGAGI come from the germline V gene. The CDR3 bases are TGTGCCAGCAGTTATCTCGGGGGGCTGAACACTGAAGCTTTCTTT. Its translation is CASSYLGGLNTEAFF.

This clone was recorded a few times. This chain connects TRBV5-6 to TRBJ1-5, with a possible D match to TRBD1 (6 bases). Germline loops: CDR1 SGHDT, CDR2 YYEEEE. CDR3 size: 16 residues. Trimming pared 2 bases from V and 4 bases from J, leaving 16 bases between. CDR3 sequence: CASSLSGGRGNQPQHF. The CDR3 DNA follows: TGTGCCAGCAGCTTATCCGGGGGGCGTGGGAATCAGCCCCAGCATTTT.